These 17 T cell receptor beta chains were all obtained from the same sample, sequenced in a study of identical twins (dated by TCRdb to the mid-2010s). The library was prepared using 5' RACE. Instrument on record: Illumina HiSeq 2000. TCRdb took the public reads, trimmed them with fastp at Q25, ran MiXCR for clone calling and kept in-frame beta chains. Each CDR3 protein gets just one entry, which takes the most common genes and DNA from the rows behind it. The table for this sample lists 550,000 to 700,000 distinct CDR3 sequences; around 21% of them were counted only once. The ten most abundant clones make up 4.3% of the sample. The same sample was also used in a study of T cells expressing NK-cell markers.

The sample consisted of PBMCs. The receptors stem from a woman between 18 and 30 years old in good health.

The rearrangement joins TRBV15 to TRBJ1-2; D not resolved. Per the germline V gene, CDR1 is LNHNV and CDR2 is YYDKDF (reference sequence). The CDR3 runs to 15 residues. The V and J ends lost 0 bases and 5 bases respectively, with 13 bases between them. CDR3 nucleotides: TGTGCCACCAGCAGAGATCTGGCCCTACTGTATGGCTACACCTTC. Protein: CATSRDLALLYGYTF.

This clonotype was seen ten or more times. The CDR3 region is CASSAPGRGYEQYF. The CDR3 nucleotides are TGTGCCAGCAGTGCCCCAGGAAGGGGCTACGAGCAGTACTTC. V and J are TRBV6-2 or TRBV6-3 and TRBJ2-7; TRBD1 might be the D (5 bases). V gave up 5 bases and J gave up 3 bases, with 14 bases separating them. The CDR3 is 14 amino acids. Germline values: CDR1 MNHEY, CDR2 SVGEGT.

The chain combines TRBV5-5 with TRBJ1-1; weak D call: TRBD1 (5 bases). This CDR3 has 15 amino acids. Looked up from germline, CDR1 is SGHKS and CDR2 is YYEKEE (reference sequence). Trimming took off 4 bases at V and 0 bases at J, with 13 bases between the two ends. The CDR3 spells CASSPRQIMNTEAFF. The DNA for the CDR3 is TGTGCCAGCAGCCCCAGACAGATCATGAACACTGAAGCTTTCTTT.

This clonotype was counted only a few times. This chain links TRBV12-3 or TRBV12-4 with TRBJ1-2, with D unresolved. The CDR3 extends over 12 amino acids. Deletions cut 7 bases from V and 7 bases from J, with 13 bases between. CDR3 amino acids: CASKVAAGGYTF. In DNA, the CDR3 is TGTGCCAGCAAGGTCGCTGCTGGTGGCTACACCTTC.

V gene TRBV10-3 combines with J gene TRBJ2-1, with D hard to call. The CDR3 length is 13 residues. The V end was cut by 6 bases, the J end by 3 bases, with 9 bases between. Germline V gene sequence: CDR1 ENHRY, CDR2 SYGVKD. CDR3 sequence: CAISPGVYNEQFF. The CDR3 DNA sequence: TGTGCCATCAGCCCTGGTGTCTACAATGAGCAGTTCTTC.

V gene TRBV20-1 combines with J gene TRBJ2-3; the D gene is possibly TRBD1 (5 bases). The CDR3 runs to 13 residues. Germline CDR1 is DFQATT and CDR2 is SNEGSKA (reference sequence). In DNA form, the CDR3 reads TGCAGCTCCAGGGATCCACTCCCGGATACGCAGTATTTT. It yields the protein CSSRDPLPDTQYF.

This clonotype has a count of ten or more. This chain connects TRBV15 to TRBJ1-5, with D possibly matching TRBD1 (6 bases). Trimming cost V 5 bases and J 3 bases, with 11 bases left between them. Looked up from germline, CDR1 is LNHNV and CDR2 is YYDKDF (reference sequence). This CDR3 spans 14 amino acids. DNA for the CDR3: TGTGCCACCAGCGGGGACAAGGCCAATCAGCCCCAGCATTTT. Its protein is CATSGDKANQPQHF.

The chain employs TRBV5-1 and TRBJ2-6, with D maybe TRBD2 (5 bases). CDR1 is SGHRS and CDR2 is YFSETQ in the germline V gene. CDR3 length equals 16 residues. V was trimmed by 6 bases and J by 0 bases, leaving 13 bases between them. The chain's CDR3 is CASTPSPYSGANVLTF. The CDR3 coding sequence is TGCGCCAGCACCCCTAGCCCCTACTCTGGGGCCAACGTCCTGACTTTC.

In this sample, this clonotype turned up many times. The V call is TRBV20-1, the J call TRBJ2-1, with D possibly being TRBD1 (6 bases). Germline V gives CDR1 DFQATT, CDR2 SNEGSKA (reference sequence). The length of the CDR3 is 17 residues. V was clipped by 0 bases and J by 4 bases, with 19 bases between them. As DNA, the CDR3 is TGCAGTGCTAGAGATAAGGTCGGTGCCGGGACATACAATGAGCAGTTCTTC. This codes for CSARDKVGAGTYNEQFF.

V usage is TRBV5-1 and J usage is TRBJ2-1; 10 positions agree with TRBD1. The CDR3 is 16 residues long. Germline-derived CDR1 and CDR2 are SGHRS and YFSETQ. J lost 3 bases, V lost 4 bases, and 7 bases had no gene match. DNA for the CDR3: TGCGCCAGCAGCCTGTCCGGGACAGGGGACTACAATGAGCAGTTCTTC. Translating gives CASSLSGTGDYNEQFF.

The chain uses TRBV7-9 and TRBJ1-5; the D gene is possibly TRBD1 (6 bases). Germline V gene sequence: CDR1 SEHNR, CDR2 FQNEAQ (reference sequence). V lost 2 bases and J lost 7, with 12 bases in between. The CDR3 is 14 amino acids. This chain's CDR3 is CASSLSGAGQPQHF. Written as DNA, the CDR3 is TGTGCCAGCAGCTTATCAGGGGCCGGACAGCCCCAGCATTTT.

This chain links TRBV6-5 with TRBJ2-5; 7 positions agree with TRBD1. In germline, CDR1 is MNHEY, CDR2 SVGAGI. The CDR3 contains 12 residues. Losses at the gene ends were 6 bases for V and 5 bases for J; bases not matched to a gene: 3. CDR3 region: CASRSTGETQYF. Here the CDR3 DNA reads TGTGCCAGCAGATCGACAGGGGAGACCCAGTACTTC.

This chain's CDR3 is CASSLGAGGVGTGELFF. In nucleotides, the CDR3 is TGTGCCAGCAGCTTGGGAGCAGGGGGCGTGGGCACCGGGGAGCTGTTTTTT. The V gene is TRBV11-2, the J gene TRBJ2-2; TRBD1 agrees at 8 bases. The trim removed 3 bases at V and 4 bases at J, leaving 10 bases unmatched. Germline CDR1 and CDR2: SGHAT and FQNNGV. The length of the CDR3 is 17 residues.

The V gene is TRBV12-2, the J gene TRBJ2-3; TRBD2 is the table's D call, not checked against the DNA. TRBV12-2 is shown as a pseudogene. This CDR3 contains 16 residues. In nucleotides, the CDR3 is TGTGCAAGTCGCTTATCCCCGGGACTAGAGACAGATACGCAGTATTTT. Translated: CASRLSPGLETDTQYF.

This clonotype was seen repeatedly, ten times or more. V gene TRBV7-2 combines with J gene TRBJ2-7, with D possibly being TRBD2 (5 bases). The CDR3 length is 15 residues. The V end lost 1 base, the J end lost 2 bases, and 12 bases lay between the germline ends. Germline CDR1 is SGHTA and CDR2 is FQGNSA. CDR3 protein: CASSLEIASTYEQYF. Here the CDR3 DNA reads TGTGCCAGCAGCTTAGAGATAGCGTCAACCTACGAGCAGTACTTC.

V is TRBV7-9 and J is TRBJ2-1; 9 bases fit TRBD2. The V segment lost 4 bases and the J segment 9 bases; nucleotides outside the gene matches: 13. CDR1 SEHNR and CDR2 FQNEAQ come from the germline V gene (reference sequence). The CDR3 loop spans 16 amino acids. The CDR3 DNA is TGTGCCAGCAGCTCAGGCCGTGGCGGGGGGGCCGTTGAGCAGTTCTTC. It is translated as CASSSGRGGGAVEQFF. Full variable domain (remainder filled in from reference TRBV7-9 and TRBJ2-1): DTGVSQNPRHKITKRGQNVTFRCDPISEHNRLYWYRQTLGQGPEFLTYFQNEAQLEKSRLLSDRFSAERPKGSFSTLEIQRTEQGDSAMYLCASSSGRGGGAVEQFFGPGTRLTVL.

This clonotype was found many times. The V and J genes are TRBV6-5 and TRBJ2-5; D is unclear. Germline assignment: CDR1 MNHEY and CDR2 SVGAGI. V was clipped by 2 bases and J by 2 bases, with 6 bases between them. This CDR3 comprises 13 residues. CDR3 protein: CASSYNGQETQYF. For the CDR3, the DNA is TGTGCCAGCAGTTACAACGGGCAAGAGACCCAGTACTTC.